The 30 T cell receptor beta chains presented below share a single source sample, sequenced in a study of OX40 agonist ivuxolimab in advanced cancers. Clones were sequenced by immunoSEQ multiplex PCR, and TCRdb holds only the in-frame ones, with some missing. The sample has roughly 49,000 clones, roughly four fifths seen once; the top ten hold just over 3%. The specimen was CD4+ or CD8+ T cells sorted from blood, collected in a trial of the OX40 agonist ivuxolimab. Receptors were obtained from an adult with an advanced solid tumor such as melanoma, head and neck, liver or kidney cancer.

CDR3 loop: CASSQERSLGYTF. The CDR3 nucleotides are TGTGCCAGCAGCCAAGAACGGTCCCTCGGCTACACCTTC. This chain connects TRBV4-2 to TRBJ1-2; D gene ambiguous. The V gene lost 0 bases and the J gene lost 8 bases, with 10 bases spanning the gap. CDR3 length equals 13 residues. From germline, CDR1 is LGHNA and CDR2 YNFKEQ.

This clone was observed once. This chain connects TRBV18 to TRBJ2-5, with D possibly matching TRBD2 (6 bases). V lost 2 bases and J 5 bases, leaving 12 bases between the germline ends. The germline V gene encodes CDR1 KGHSH and CDR2 LQKENI. This CDR3 spans 14 amino acids. CDR3 nucleotide sequence: TGTGCCAGCTCACCAAAGGCTGGGGGGGAGACCCAGTACTTC. The encoded protein is CASSPKAGGETQYF.

The V call is TRBV9, the J call TRBJ1-4, with a possible D match to TRBD1 (5 bases). Trimming left V 3 bases short and J 4 bases short, with 13 bases between. Germline loops: CDR1 SGDLS, CDR2 YYNGEE. This CDR3 region has 15 residues. CDR3 bases: TGTGCCAGCAGCGCCCTCGGGGGGATTAATGAAAAACTGTTTTTT. Translation: CASSALGGINEKLFF.

The V call is TRBV7-9, the J call TRBJ1-5; perhaps TRBD1 as D (5 bases). Germline loops: CDR1 SEHNR, CDR2 FQNEAQ (reference sequence). V was cut by 0 bases and J by 7 bases, with 7 bases left in between. This CDR3 has 13 residues. The CDR3 DNA follows: TGTGCCAGCAGCTTAGCGGGGGACCAGCCCCAGCATTTT. This encodes CASSLAGDQPQHF.

The gene calls are TRBV5-7 and TRBJ2-2; D possibly uses TRBD1 or TRBD2 (5 bases each). TRBV5-7 is placed among ORFs of uncertain function. Trimming stripped 0 bases from V and 0 bases from J, with 12 bases between. The CDR3 is 17 residues long. This CDR3 reads CASSLVGEPPNTGELFF. As DNA, the CDR3 is TGTGCCAGCAGCTTGGTGGGGGAACCCCCGAACACCGGGGAGCTGTTTTTT.

The CDR3 loop is CASIPQTGGDTEAFF. Written as DNA, the CDR3 is TGTGCCAGTATCCCCCAGACCGGTGGGGACACTGAAGCTTTCTTT. The J gene is TRBJ1-1, the V gene TRBV19; D is undetermined. This CDR3 region has 15 residues. CDR1 LNHDA and CDR2 SQIVND come from the germline V gene (reference sequence). Trimming removed 7 bases from V and 3 bases from J, with 18 bases in between.

This clone showed up just once. V and J are TRBV7-8 and TRBJ2-1, with TRBD2 identical over 9 bases. After removal of 2 bases from V and 15 bases from J, the junction contained 14 bases not matched to a gene. Germline loops: CDR1 SGHVS, CDR2 FQNEAQ. This CDR3 contains 15 residues. The CDR3 nucleotides read TGTGCCAGCAGCTTATCGTTAGCGGGGGTTTTGGAACTGTTCTTC. Protein: CASSLSLAGVLELFF. Full variable domain (rest looked up from reference TRBV7-8 and TRBJ2-1): GAGVSQSPRYKVAKRGQDVALRCDPISGHVSLFWYQQALGQGPEFLTYFQNEAQLDKSGLPSDRFFAERPEGSVSTLKIQRTQQEDSAVYLCASSLSLAGVLELFFGPGTRLTVL.

This chain joins TRBV11-2 and TRBJ2-5; 8 bases are a match to TRBD1. The CDR3 runs 12 residues. V lost 5 bases to trimming and J lost 4 bases; unmatched junction nucleotides: 0. CDR1 is SGHAT and CDR2 is FQNNGV in the germline V gene. CDR3 sequence: CASSTGGETQYF. The CDR3 DNA is TGTGCCAGCAGCACAGGGGGAGAGACCCAGTACTTC. The variable domain in full, completed from reference TRBV11-2 and TRBJ2-5, reads EAGVAQSPRYKIIEKRQSVAFWCNPISGHATLYWYQQILGQGPKLLIQFQNNGVVDDSQLPKDRFSAERLKGVDSTLKIQPAKLEDSAVYLCASSTGGETQYFGPGTRLLVL.

The chain links TRBV4-3 to TRBJ2-7; a possible D gene is TRBD1 (5 bases). Germline CDR1 LGHNA, CDR2 YSLEER. This CDR3 spans 13 amino acids. The V end was cut by 5 bases, the J end by 5 bases, with 13 bases between. This CDR3 reads CASSSRVTDEQYF. DNA for the CDR3: TGCGCCAGCAGCTCCAGGGTAACCGACGAGCAGTACTTC.

The rearrangement links TRBV5-6 to TRBJ2-7; D call uncertain. This CDR3 has 13 residues. Trimming shortened V by 4 bases and J by 3 bases, and 11 bases separated the two germline ends. The germline V gene encodes CDR1 SGHDT and CDR2 YYEEEE. CDR3 in DNA: TGTGCCAGCAGCATTCGGACGGTCTACGAGCAGTACTTC. As protein: CASSIRTVYEQYF.

The chain recombines TRBV15 with TRBJ2-7; the D gene is possibly TRBD2 (6 bases). Trimming pared 4 bases from V and 3 bases from J, leaving 13 bases between. Per germline, CDR1 LNHNV and CDR2 YYDKDF (reference sequence). The CDR3 sequence is 14 residues long. The CDR3 bases are TGTGCCACCAGCAACCTCGGGGAGGTCTACGAGCAGTACTTC. Translating gives CATSNLGEVYEQYF.

The chain combines TRBV14 with TRBJ1-1; D is uncertain. The CDR3 runs 16 residues. Trimming took off 3 bases at V and 1 base at J, with 15 bases between the two ends. Per the germline V gene, CDR1 is SGHDN and CDR2 is FVKESK. For the CDR3, the DNA is TGTGCCAGCAGCCACTTAAGCTCGGTCGGGAACACTGAAGCTTTCTTT. Protein product: CASSHLSSVGNTEAFF. Full variable domain (rest looked up from reference TRBV14 and TRBJ1-1): EAGVTQFPSHSVIEKGQTVTLRCDPISGHDNLYWYRRVMGKEIKFLLHFVKESKQDESGMPNNRFLAERTGGTYSTLKVQPAELEDSGVYFCASSHLSSVGNTEAFFGQGTRLTVV.

The V and J genes are TRBV2 and TRBJ2-2, with 8 bases fitting TRBD1. V trimming: 7 bases; J trimming: 6 bases; junction bases outside the gene matches: 7. The CDR3 extends over 14 amino acids. Germline V gene data show CDR1 as SNHLY and CDR2 as FYNNEI. The CDR3 coding sequence is TGTGCCAGCAAGGACAGGGTTGTGTCCGGGGAGCTGTTTTTT. It specifies CASKDRVVSGELFF.

This rearrangement joins TRBV2 to TRBJ1-6; D remains unclear. The CDR3 is 14 amino acids. V shed 8 bases and J shed 0 bases, with 8 bases lying between them. Germline CDR1 SNHLY, CDR2 FYNNEI. CDR3 loop: CASEVSSYNSPLHF. The CDR3 DNA reads TGTGCCAGCGAAGTGAGCTCCTATAATTCACCCCTCCACTTT.

This chain uses TRBV19 with TRBJ2-5; D uncertain. CDR3 length: 13 residues. Trimming pared 7 bases from V and 5 bases from J, leaving 14 bases between. Germline V CDR1 and CDR2: LNHDA, SQIVND (reference sequence). The DNA of the CDR3 is TGTGCCAGTACCTCACTCGAATCGGAGACCCAGTACTTC. The encoded protein is CASTSLESETQYF.

This clone appeared once. The chain couples TRBV15 to TRBJ2-1; D ambiguous. The CDR3 sequence is 15 residues long. The V gene's germline CDR1 is LNHNV and CDR2 YYDKDF (reference sequence). The V end was cut by 3 bases, the J end by 0 bases, with 9 bases between. CDR3 sequence (DNA): TGTGCCACCAGCAGGGACCGTCCCTCCTACAATGAGCAGTTCTTC. Protein: CATSRDRPSYNEQFF.

The chain is built from TRBV5-1 and TRBJ2-7; TRBD1 matches at 7 bases. CDR3 length equals 15 residues. The trim removed 4 bases at V and 4 bases at J, leaving 11 bases unmatched. The germline V gene encodes CDR1 SGHRS and CDR2 YFSETQ. The CDR3 nucleotides are TGCGCCAGCAGCCGACAGGGACCGGGTTCTTACGAGCAGTACTTC. Translating it yields CASSRQGPGSYEQYF.

This chain links TRBV15 with TRBJ1-4; D is unclear. Germline CDR1 is LNHNV and CDR2 is YYDKDF (reference sequence). The CDR3 loop spans 15 amino acids. With 5 bases removed from V and 7 bases from J, the gap between germline ends came to 17 bases. The CDR3 DNA sequence: TGTGCCACCAGCCAACGACGGCCCGGTTCTGAAAAACTGTTTTTT. It codes for CATSQRRPGSEKLFF.

The J gene is TRBJ2-1, the V gene TRBV6-6; 9 bases line up with TRBD1. Germline V gene lookup returns CDR1 MNHNY and CDR2 SVGAGI (reference sequence). The V gene end was trimmed by 7 bases and the J gene end by 5 bases; junction bases not matched to a gene: 9. This CDR3 has 15 amino acids. The CDR3 region is CASTPRDRVNNEQFF. CDR3 DNA: TGTGCCAGCACCCCACGGGACAGGGTCAACAATGAGCAGTTCTTC.

V is TRBV5-1 and J is TRBJ1-5, with D possibly TRBD1 on 5 matching bases. Germline V lookup: CDR1 SGHRS, CDR2 YFSETQ. The CDR3 is made up of 15 amino acids. Deletions cut 0 bases from V and 7 bases from J, with 14 bases between. This CDR3 reads CASSLDGAGGQPQHF. The CDR3 DNA sequence: TGCGCCAGCAGCTTGGATGGGGCGGGGGGACAGCCCCAGCATTTT.

V and J are TRBV11-2 and TRBJ1-5, with 7 positions matching TRBD1. The CDR3 loop spans 16 amino acids. CDR1 is SGHAT, CDR2 FQNNGV, per germline. V was clipped by 5 bases and J by 1 base; unmatched bases: 8. The CDR3, as DNA: TGTGCCAGCAGCCTCCAGACAGGGAAGAGCAATCAGCCCCAGCATTTT. Translated, it gives CASSLQTGKSNQPQHF.

This clone occurred a few times. The V call is TRBV27, the J call TRBJ1-2; 9 bases agree with TRBD1. The CDR3 length is 15 residues. From germline, CDR1 is MNHEY and CDR2 SMNVEV (reference sequence). The V segment lost 2 bases and the J segment 6 bases; nucleotides outside the gene matches: 7. For the CDR3, the DNA is TGTGCCAGCAGTTTAAACAGGGGGCGCATCAATGGCTACACCTTC. This encodes CASSLNRGRINGYTF.

V gene TRBV5-4 combines with J gene TRBJ2-1; 8 nucleotides align to TRBD2. Germline CDR1 reads SGHNT; CDR2 reads YYREEE (reference sequence). The V segment lost 4 bases and the J segment 3 bases; nucleotides outside the gene matches: 6. The CDR3 runs to 15 residues. The CDR3 loop reads CASSGRGALYNEQFF. CDR3 bases: TGTGCCAGCAGCGGGCGGGGGGCCCTCTACAATGAGCAGTTCTTC.

This clone showed up just once. The chain has TRBV11-2 and TRBJ2-5, with 11 bases lining up with TRBD2. CDR3 length: 14 amino acids. V lost 4 bases to trimming and J lost 5 bases; unmatched junction nucleotides: 3. Germline lookup yields CDR1 SGHAT and CDR2 FQNNGV. The CDR3 DNA reads TGTGCCAGCAGCTCTAGCGGGGGGCCGGAGACCCAGTACTTC. This sequence encodes CASSSSGGPETQYF.

The chain links TRBV6-6 to TRBJ2-3, with D unresolved. Deletions cut 2 bases from V and 5 bases from J, with 11 bases between. This CDR3 comprises 14 residues. CDR1 and CDR2 (germline): MNHNY, SVGAGI (reference sequence). The chain's CDR3 is CASSYKGVRDTQYF. DNA of the CDR3: TGTGCCAGCAGTTACAAGGGCGTGCGAGATACGCAGTATTTT.

The chain links TRBV2 to TRBJ2-2, with D possibly matching TRBD1 (6 bases). From germline, CDR1 is SNHLY and CDR2 FYNNEI. The CDR3 totals 14 residues. V lost 8 bases and J lost 0, with 10 bases in between. The chain's CDR3 is CASAGTTNTGELFF. In DNA form, the CDR3 reads TGTGCCAGCGCCGGGACAACGAACACCGGGGAGCTGTTTTTT.

The chain recombines TRBV10-3 with TRBJ2-7, with 8 bases lining up with TRBD1. Germline V CDR1 and CDR2: ENHRY, SYGVKD. Trimming took 4 bases from V and 6 from J; bases not matched to a gene: 8. The CDR3 runs 14 residues. Here the CDR3 DNA reads TGTGCCATCAGTGGGGGGACAGGACAGGGCGAGCAGTACTTC. Protein sequence: CAISGGTGQGEQYF.

The chain has TRBV13 and TRBJ2-7; 9 positions match TRBD1. Trimming removed 5 bases from V and 0 bases from J; junction bases left unmatched: 11. The germline gives CDR1 PRHDT, CDR2 FYEKMQ (reference sequence). The CDR3 loop spans 17 amino acids. The CDR3 DNA reads as TGTGCCAGCAGCCTTTGGGCCGGGACAGGGATCTCCTACGAGCAGTACTTC. This gives the protein CASSLWAGTGISYEQYF.

The V gene is TRBV27, the J gene TRBJ2-5, with 10 bases that match TRBD1. The V and J ends lost 3 bases and 5 bases, in that order; junction bases with no gene match: 3. Germline-derived CDR1 and CDR2 are MNHEY and SMNVEV (reference sequence). The CDR3 has 14 amino acids. The CDR3 is CASSLDRGTETQYF. CDR3 sequence (DNA): TGTGCCAGCAGTTTGGACAGGGGGACGGAGACCCAGTACTTC.

This rearrangement joins TRBV19 to TRBJ2-5; 12 positions agree with TRBD2. Germline V gives CDR1 LNHDA, CDR2 SQIVND (reference sequence). V was pared by 2 bases and J by 5 bases, with 6 bases of the junction left unmatched. The CDR3 runs 16 residues. CDR3 in DNA: TGTGCCAGTAGTATATCCAGGACTAGCGGGATTGAGACCCAGTACTTC. It codes for CASSISRTSGIETQYF.